The clone carrying this T cell receptor (beta chain) is medium-sized within its sample. Its target is unknown. The data were taken from a study of OX40 agonist ivuxolimab in advanced cancers. Study-level points and caveats: Individuals who were partial responders at 0.1-3.0 mg/kg had clonal expansion that ranked among the lowest.

Assay: immunoSEQ multiplex PCR; the TCRdb copy retains only in-frame clones and omits some. The sample has under 75,000 clones; around 83% are singletons. Looked up from germline, CDR1 is SNHLY and CDR2 is FYNNEI. The CDR3 runs to 15 residues. Trimming removed 5 bases from V and 0 bases from J, with 13 bases in between. The source material was CD4+ or CD8+ T cells sorted from blood, sampled in a trial of the OX40 agonist ivuxolimab. The J gene is TRBJ1-2, the V gene TRBV2; weak D call: TRBD1 (6 bases). The TCR was taken from an adult with an advanced solid tumor such as melanoma, head and neck, liver or kidney cancer. DNA of the CDR3: TGTGCCAGCAGTCAGGACAGCCGAGCTAACTATGGCTACACCTTC. It translates to CASSQDSRANYGYTF.